This T cell receptor beta chain derives from a study of shared clonotypes between healthy human individuals. The junction had 4 bases not matched to a gene; V was cut back by 0 bases and J by 1 base. The germline gives CDR1 SGHDT, CDR2 YYEEEE. This CDR3 contains 16 residues. Here immunoSEQ multiplex PCR was the method, and the copy in TCRdb shows in-frame clones only, minus some. Counted here are approximately 1,500,000 clones, around 95% occurring once; the ten biggest clones make up over 1%. This TCR was sampled from a man younger than 40 in good health. The V call is TRBV5-6, the J call TRBJ2-1; 7 positions agree with TRBD1. Sequenced: naive CD4+ T cells sorted from blood. Subset given: CD45RA+ positively selected. The DNA of the CDR3 is TGTGCCAGCAGCTTGGAGCAGGGGGTATCCTACAATGAGCAGTTCTTC. Amino acid sequence: CASSLEQGVSYNEQFF.